This T cell receptor beta chain was documented in a study of multiple sclerosis patients with progressive multifocal leukoencephalopathy. Findings and limits, study-wide: Before and during natalizumab, the clones expanded at PML already existed.

The repertoire was sequenced with immunoSEQ multiplex PCR; TCRdb's copy has only in-frame clones and lacks some. The table lists about 30,000 clones, roughly 87% of them singletons. As for time point: time of PML onset. PML in natalizumab-treated patients developed after between 16 and 56 months of natalizumab therapy. T3 refers to blood collected at the onset of PML. Regarding this clone: Its antigen is undetermined.

This CDR3 contains 15 residues. Losses at the gene ends were 4 bases for V and 8 bases for J; bases not matched to a gene: 5. Germline CDR1 reads LGHNA; CDR2 reads YSLEER. The source was PBMCs, collected from a patient treated with natalizumab. The TCR originated in a human donor with progressive multifocal leukoencephalopathy. The chain is built from TRBV4-3 and TRBJ2-1; 13 bases match TRBD2. As DNA, the CDR3 is TGCGCCAGCAGCCTCACTAGCGGGAGGGGGCATGAGCAGTTCTTC. It encodes CASSLTSGRGHEQFF.